In this sample, the clone carrying this TCR beta chain turned up a few times. Its antigen remains unidentified. This entry comes from a study of T cell repertoires in cytomegalovirus infection. Looking at the study overall: CMV epitopes that were recently identified and HLA-C-restricted were used alongside well-studied HLA-B-restricted ones.

There are 16 residues in the CDR3. The V end was cut by 2 bases, the J end by 0 bases, with 10 bases between. The germline V gene has CDR1 SGHTA and CDR2 FQGNSA. One entry per CDR3 protein, called by TCRdb with MiXCR from the reads. There are about 480,000 distinct CDR3 sequences in the sample; 33% occur only once, and 15% to 20% lies in the top ten. The chain joins TRBV7-2 to TRBJ2-2, with D possibly TRBD1 on 6 matching bases. The starting material was cultured PBMCs, obtained from culture after CMV antigen stimulation. The source is a human donor in good health (CMV status not recorded). Some clones in this sample may be carry-over from other donors' samples. CDR3 region: CASSLRTDANTGELFF. CDR3 nucleotides: TGTGCCAGCAGCTTACGGACAGACGCGAACACCGGGGAGCTGTTTTTT.